These 5 T cell receptor beta chains were all obtained from the same sample, sequenced in a study of shared clonotypes between healthy human individuals. Only in-frame clones appear in the TCRdb table, and some are missing; sequencing was by immunoSEQ multiplex PCR. The table has about 1.1 million clones, about 84% seen once. The sequencing input was memory CD4+ T cells from PBMCs. The subset denotes: CD45RA-negative fraction. The receptors stem from a man between 18 and 35 years old in good health. Some clones in this sample may be carry-over from other donors' samples.

The chain links TRBV2 to TRBJ1-3; maybe TRBD1 (6 bases). The germline V and J ends were trimmed by 7 bases and 5 bases, with 24 bases remaining between them. The CDR3 totals 17 residues. The germline V gene has CDR1 SNHLY and CDR2 FYNNEI. CDR3 sequence: CASKQGGGALGRNTIYF. The CDR3 nucleotides are TGTGCCAGCAAACAGGGAGGCGGCGCGCTGGGAAGAAACACCATATATTTT.

CDR3 sequence reads: CASTFLGIGTGELFF. The CDR3 DNA reads as TGTGCCAGTACCTTCCTGGGCATCGGGACCGGGGAGCTGTTTTTT. This chain connects TRBV19 to TRBJ2-2; D remains ambiguous. From germline, CDR1 is LNHDA and CDR2 SQIVND (reference sequence). Trimming cost V 7 bases and J 5 bases, with 17 bases left between them. This CDR3 comprises 15 residues. The entire variable domain, with the rest obtained from reference TRBV19 and TRBJ2-2, is as follows: DGGITQSPKYLFRKEGQNVTLSCEQNLNHDAMYWYRQDPGQGLRLIYYSQIVNDFQKGDIAEGYSVSREKKESFPLTVTSAQKNPTAFYLCASTFLGIGTGELFFGEGSRLTVL.

This clone has just a few counts. The chain carries TRBV19 and TRBJ1-5, with 7 bases matching TRBD1. V trimming: 6 bases; J trimming: 5 bases; junction bases outside the gene matches: 4. This CDR3 comprises 13 residues. Germline CDR1 and CDR2: LNHDA and SQIVND (reference sequence). CDR3 DNA: TGTGCCAGTAGAGACAGGGTCCATCAGCCCCAGCATTTT. This translates into CASRDRVHQPQHF.

As concerns this clone: Other DNA sequences from this sample encode an identical CDR3 as well. The V call is TRBV15, the J call TRBJ2-7, with 12 bases aligning to TRBD1. CDR3 size: 17 residues. The ends lost 0 bases at V and 7 bases at J; junction bases unmatched: 10. Germline assignment: CDR1 LNHNV and CDR2 YYDKDF (reference sequence). DNA for the CDR3: TGTGCCACCAGCAGAGATCTGGGGACAGGGGGCTCAGGGGAGCAGTACTTC. It codes for CATSRDLGTGGSGEQYF.

There are a few counts of this clone. The V and J genes are TRBV4-2 and TRBJ2-1; no firm D call. The germline V gene has CDR1 LGHNA and CDR2 YNFKEQ. The CDR3 is 13 residues long. The V end was cut by 3 bases, the J end by 8 bases, with 11 bases between. The CDR3 region has the DNA TGTGCCAGCAGCCAGGGCCGCGTGGATGAGCAGTTCTTC. This translates into CASSQGRVDEQFF.